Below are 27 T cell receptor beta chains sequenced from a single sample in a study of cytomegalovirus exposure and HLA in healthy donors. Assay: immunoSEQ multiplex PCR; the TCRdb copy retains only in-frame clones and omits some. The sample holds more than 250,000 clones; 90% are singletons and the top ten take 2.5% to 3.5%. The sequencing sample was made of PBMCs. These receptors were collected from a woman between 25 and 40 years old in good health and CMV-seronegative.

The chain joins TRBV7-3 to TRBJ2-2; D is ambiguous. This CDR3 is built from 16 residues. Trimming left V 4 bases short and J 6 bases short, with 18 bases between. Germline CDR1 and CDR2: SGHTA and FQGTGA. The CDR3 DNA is TGTGCCAGCAGCTCTTCCCTCCTGATGGGCGCCGGGGAGCTGTTTTTT. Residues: CASSSSLLMGAGELFF.

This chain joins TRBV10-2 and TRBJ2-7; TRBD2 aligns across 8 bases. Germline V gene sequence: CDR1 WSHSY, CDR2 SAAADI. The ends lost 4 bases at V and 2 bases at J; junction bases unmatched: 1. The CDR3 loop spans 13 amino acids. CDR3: CASSGGLAYEQYF. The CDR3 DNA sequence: TGCGCCAGCAGTGGGGGACTAGCCTACGAGCAGTACTTC.

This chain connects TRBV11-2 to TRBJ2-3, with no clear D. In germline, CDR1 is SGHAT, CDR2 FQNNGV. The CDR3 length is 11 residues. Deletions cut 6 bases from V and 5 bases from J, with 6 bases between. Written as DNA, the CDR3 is TGTGCCAGCAGTTCCTTAGATACGCAGTATTTT. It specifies CASSSLDTQYF.

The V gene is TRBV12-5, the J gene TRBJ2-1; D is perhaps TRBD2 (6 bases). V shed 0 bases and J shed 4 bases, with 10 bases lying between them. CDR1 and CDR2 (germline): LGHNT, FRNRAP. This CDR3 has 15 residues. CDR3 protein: CASGLVRRVYNEQFF. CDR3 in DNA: TGTGCTAGTGGTTTGGTTAGGAGGGTATACAATGAGCAGTTCTTC.

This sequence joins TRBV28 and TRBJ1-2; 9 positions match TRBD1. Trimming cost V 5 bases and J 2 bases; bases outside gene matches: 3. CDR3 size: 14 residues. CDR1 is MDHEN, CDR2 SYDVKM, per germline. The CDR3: CASSPGTGNYGYTF. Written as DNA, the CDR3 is TGTGCCAGCAGTCCGGGGACAGGGAACTATGGCTACACCTTC.

DNA of the CDR3: TGTGCCAGCAGTTACGACGACAGGGGGTTCTCCAATGAGCAGTTCTTC. It translates to CASSYDDRGFSNEQFF. The chain couples TRBV6-5 to TRBJ2-1, with TRBD1 matching over 9 bases. CDR1 MNHEY and CDR2 SVGAGI come from the germline V gene. The trim removed 2 bases at V and 6 bases at J, leaving 8 bases unmatched. The CDR3 totals 16 residues.

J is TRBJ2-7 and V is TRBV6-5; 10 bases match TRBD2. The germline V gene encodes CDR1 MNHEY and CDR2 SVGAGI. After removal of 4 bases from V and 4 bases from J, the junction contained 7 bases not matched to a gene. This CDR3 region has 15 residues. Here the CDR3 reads CASSSPGLAPYEQYF. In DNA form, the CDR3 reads TGTGCCAGCAGTTCTCCGGGACTAGCGCCTTACGAGCAGTACTTC.

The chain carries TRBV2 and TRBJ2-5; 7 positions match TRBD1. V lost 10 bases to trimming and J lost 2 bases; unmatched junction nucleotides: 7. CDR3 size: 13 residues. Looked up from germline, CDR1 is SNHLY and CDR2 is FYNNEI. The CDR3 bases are TGTGCCATCCTACCGGGACAGCAAGAGACCCAGTACTTC. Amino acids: CAILPGQQETQYF.

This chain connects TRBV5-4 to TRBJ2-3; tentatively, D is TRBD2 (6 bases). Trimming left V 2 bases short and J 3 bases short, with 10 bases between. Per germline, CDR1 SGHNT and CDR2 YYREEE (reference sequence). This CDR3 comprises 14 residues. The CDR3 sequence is CASSFAGKTDTQYF. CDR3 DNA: TGTGCCAGCAGCTTTGCGGGGAAGACAGATACGCAGTATTTT.

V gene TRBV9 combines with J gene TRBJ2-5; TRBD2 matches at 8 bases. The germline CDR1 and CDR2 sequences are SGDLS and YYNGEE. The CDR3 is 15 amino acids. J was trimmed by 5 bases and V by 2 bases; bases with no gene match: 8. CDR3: CASSVSGTRSETQYF. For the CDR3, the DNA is TGTGCCAGCAGCGTTTCCGGGACTAGGAGTGAGACCCAGTACTTC. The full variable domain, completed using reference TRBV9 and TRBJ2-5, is DSGVTQTPKHLITATGQRVTLRCSPRSGDLSVYWYQQSLDQGLQFLIQYYNGEERAKGNILERFSAQQFPDLHSELNLSSLELGDSALYFCASSVSGTRSETQYFGPGTRLLVL.

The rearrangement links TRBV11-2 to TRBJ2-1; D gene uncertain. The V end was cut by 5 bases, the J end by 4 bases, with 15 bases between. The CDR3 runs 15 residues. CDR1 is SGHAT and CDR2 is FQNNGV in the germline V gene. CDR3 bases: TGTGCCAGCAGCCTCTTGATCTCGGGTTACAATGAGCAGTTCTTC. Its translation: CASSLLISGYNEQFF.

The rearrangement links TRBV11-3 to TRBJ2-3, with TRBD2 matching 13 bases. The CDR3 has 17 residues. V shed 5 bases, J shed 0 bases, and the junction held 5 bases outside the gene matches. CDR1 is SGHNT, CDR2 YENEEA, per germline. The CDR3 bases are TGTGCCAGCAGCGACGGGACTAGCGGGACTAGCACAGATACGCAGTATTTT. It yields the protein CASSDGTSGTSTDTQYF.

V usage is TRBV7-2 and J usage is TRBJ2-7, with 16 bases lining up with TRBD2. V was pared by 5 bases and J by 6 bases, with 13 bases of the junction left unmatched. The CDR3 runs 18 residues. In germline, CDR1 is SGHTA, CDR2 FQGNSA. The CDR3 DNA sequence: TGTGCCAGCAGCCCCCTCATGGGGACTAGCGGGAGGGCCCTCGAGCAGTACTTC. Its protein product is CASSPLMGTSGRALEQYF. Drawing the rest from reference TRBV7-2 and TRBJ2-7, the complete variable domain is GAGVSQSPSNKVTEKGKDVELRCDPISGHTALYWYRQSLGQGLEFLIYFQGNSAPDKSGLPSDRFSAERTGGSVSTLTIQRTQQEDSAVYLCASSPLMGTSGRALEQYFGPGTRLTVT.

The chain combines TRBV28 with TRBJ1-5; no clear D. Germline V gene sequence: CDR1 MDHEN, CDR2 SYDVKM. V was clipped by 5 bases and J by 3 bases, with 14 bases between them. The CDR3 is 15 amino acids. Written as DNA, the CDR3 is TGTGCCAGCAGTCTTCCTGTGGGGAACAATCAGCCCCAGCATTTT. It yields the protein CASSLPVGNNQPQHF. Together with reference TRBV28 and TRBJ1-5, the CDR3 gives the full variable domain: DVKVTQSSRYLVKRTGEKVFLECVQDMDHENMFWYRQDPGLGLRLIYFSYDVKMKEKGDIPEGYSVSREKKERFSLILESASTNQTSMYLCASSLPVGNNQPQHFGDGTRLSIL.

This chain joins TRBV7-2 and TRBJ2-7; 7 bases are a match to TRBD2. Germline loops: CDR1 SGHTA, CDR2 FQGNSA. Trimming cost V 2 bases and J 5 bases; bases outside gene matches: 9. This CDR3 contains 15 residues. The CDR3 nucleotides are TGTGCCAGCAGCTTAATGGCTAGCGGAGGTGACGAGCAGTACTTC. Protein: CASSLMASGGDEQYF.

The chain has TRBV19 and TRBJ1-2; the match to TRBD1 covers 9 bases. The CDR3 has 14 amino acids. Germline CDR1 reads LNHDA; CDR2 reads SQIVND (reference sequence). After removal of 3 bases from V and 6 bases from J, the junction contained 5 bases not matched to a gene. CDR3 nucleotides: TGTGCCAGTAGTATTGACAGGGGGACAAATGGCTACACCTTC. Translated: CASSIDRGTNGYTF.

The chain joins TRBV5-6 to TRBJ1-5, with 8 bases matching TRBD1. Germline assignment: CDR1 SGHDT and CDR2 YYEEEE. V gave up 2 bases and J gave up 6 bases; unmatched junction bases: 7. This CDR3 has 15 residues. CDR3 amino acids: CASSFAQGAGQPQHF. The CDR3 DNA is TGTGCCAGCAGCTTTGCCCAGGGGGCCGGTCAGCCCCAGCATTTT.

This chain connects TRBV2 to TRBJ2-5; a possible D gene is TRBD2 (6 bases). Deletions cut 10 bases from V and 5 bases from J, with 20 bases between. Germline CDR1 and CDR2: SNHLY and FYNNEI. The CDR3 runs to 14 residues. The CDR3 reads CATMGGLEAETQYF. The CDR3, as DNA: TGTGCCACTATGGGGGGTCTCGAAGCGGAGACCCAGTACTTC. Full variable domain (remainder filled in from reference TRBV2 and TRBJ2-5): EPEVTQTPSHQVTQMGQEVILRCVPISNHLYFYWYRQILGQKVEFLVSFYNNEISEKSEIFDDQFSVERPDGSNFTLKIRSTKLEDSAMYFCATMGGLEAETQYFGPGTRLLVL.

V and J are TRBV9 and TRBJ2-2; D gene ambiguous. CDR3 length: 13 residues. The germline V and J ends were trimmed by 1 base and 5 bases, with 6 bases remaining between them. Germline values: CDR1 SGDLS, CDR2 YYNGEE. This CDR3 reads CASSVLKTGELFF. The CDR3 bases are TGTGCCAGCAGCGTATTGAAGACCGGGGAGCTGTTTTTT.

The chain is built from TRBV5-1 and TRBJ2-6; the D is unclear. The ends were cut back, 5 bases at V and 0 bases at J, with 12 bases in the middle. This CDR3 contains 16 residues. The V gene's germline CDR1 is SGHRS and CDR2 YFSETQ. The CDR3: CASSDGSNSGANVLTF. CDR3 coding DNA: TGCGCCAGCAGTGACGGCTCCAACTCTGGGGCCAACGTCCTGACTTTC. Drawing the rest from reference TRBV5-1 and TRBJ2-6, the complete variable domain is KAGVTQTPRYLIKTRGQQVTLSCSPISGHRSVSWYQQTPGQGLQFLFEYFSETQRNKGNFPGRFSGRQFSNSRSEMNVSTLELGDSALYLCASSDGSNSGANVLTFGAGSRLTVL.

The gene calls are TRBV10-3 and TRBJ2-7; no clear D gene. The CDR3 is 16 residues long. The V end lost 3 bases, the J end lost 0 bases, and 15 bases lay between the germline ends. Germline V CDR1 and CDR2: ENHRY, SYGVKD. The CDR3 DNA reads TGTGCCATCAGTGATTCGGCCGGCGGTAGCTCCTACGAGCAGTACTTC. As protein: CAISDSAGGSSYEQYF.

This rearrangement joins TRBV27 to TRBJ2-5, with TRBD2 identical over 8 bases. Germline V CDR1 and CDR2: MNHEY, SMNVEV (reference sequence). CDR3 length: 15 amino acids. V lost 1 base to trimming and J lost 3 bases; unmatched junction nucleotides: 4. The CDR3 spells CASSLWLAGKETQYF. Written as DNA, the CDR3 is TGTGCCAGCAGTTTATGGCTAGCGGGTAAAGAGACCCAGTACTTC.

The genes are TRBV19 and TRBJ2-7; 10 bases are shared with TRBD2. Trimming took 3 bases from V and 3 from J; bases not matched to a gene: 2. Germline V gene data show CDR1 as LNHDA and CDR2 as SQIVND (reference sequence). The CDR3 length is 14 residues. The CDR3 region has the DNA TGTGCCAGTAGTATTAGCGGGAGGTACTACGAGCAGTACTTC. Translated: CASSISGRYYEQYF.

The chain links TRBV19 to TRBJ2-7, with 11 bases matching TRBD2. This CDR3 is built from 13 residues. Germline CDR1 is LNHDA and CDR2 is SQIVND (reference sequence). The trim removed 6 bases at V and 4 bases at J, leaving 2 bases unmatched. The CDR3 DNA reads TGTGCCAGTAGCAGACTAGCGGGATACGAGCAGTACTTC. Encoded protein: CASSRLAGYEQYF.

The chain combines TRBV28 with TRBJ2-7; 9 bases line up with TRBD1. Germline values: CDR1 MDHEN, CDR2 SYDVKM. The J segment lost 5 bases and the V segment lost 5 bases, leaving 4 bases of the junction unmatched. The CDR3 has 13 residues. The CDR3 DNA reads TGTGCCAGCAGTACGGACAGGGGCAACGAGCAGTACTTC. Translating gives CASSTDRGNEQYF.

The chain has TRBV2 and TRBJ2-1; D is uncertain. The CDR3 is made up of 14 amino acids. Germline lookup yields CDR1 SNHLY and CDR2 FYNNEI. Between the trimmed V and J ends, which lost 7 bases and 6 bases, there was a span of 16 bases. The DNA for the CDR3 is TGTGCCAGCACCGGAACCCCAGGCGGCAATGAGCAGTTCTTC. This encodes CASTGTPGGNEQFF.

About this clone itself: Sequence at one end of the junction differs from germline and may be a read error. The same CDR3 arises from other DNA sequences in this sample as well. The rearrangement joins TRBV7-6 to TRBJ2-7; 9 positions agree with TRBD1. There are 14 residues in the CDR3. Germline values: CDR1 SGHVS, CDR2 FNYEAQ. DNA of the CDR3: TGTGCCAGCAGCCTAGCTGGGACAGGGTACGAGCAGTACTTC. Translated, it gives CASSLAGTGYEQYF.